This TCR beta chain was recorded in a study of OX40 agonist ivuxolimab in advanced cancers. Looking at the study overall: There were three patients with partial responses, one having hepatocellular carcinoma and two cutaneous melanoma.

Using immunoSEQ multiplex PCR, the repertoire was profiled, and TCRdb retains in-frame clones only, with some absent. The sample shows under 65,000 clones, 89% of them seen only once. Germline CDR1 is MNHEY and CDR2 is SVGAGI. V was shortened by 8 bases and J by 0 bases, with 11 bases between the two germline ends. The CDR3 covers 15 residues. The sample here was CD4+ or CD8+ T cells sorted from blood, taken in a trial of the OX40 agonist ivuxolimab. The V gene is TRBV6-5, the J gene TRBJ2-6; D gene ambiguous. This TCR was recovered from an adult with an advanced solid tumor such as melanoma, head and neck, liver or kidney cancer. The CDR3 DNA reads TGTGCCAGCTCCCCGAAAGGCTCTGGGGCCAACGTCCTGACTTTC. This translates into CASSPKGSGANVLTF.